This T cell receptor beta chain originates from a study of CD8+ T cells in alopecia areata (dated by TCRdb to 2016 to 2019). With respect to the entire study: Treated patients were enrolled in an open-label pilot trial of oral tofacitinib, 5 to 10 mg twice daily, for moderate-to-severe alopecia areata. Scalp tissue and sorted CD4+ and CD8+ peripheral blood T cells from patchy and totalis/universalis alopecia areata patients and from healthy controls were covered by human TCRbeta sequencing. Amplification of TCRbeta CDR3 regions was done by immunoSEQ multiplex PCR using 35 Vbeta forward primers and 13 Jbeta reverse primers. To study T cell clonal expansion in alopecia areata, the researchers applied high-throughput TCRbeta sequencing to both the C3H/HeJ mouse model and human patients. RNA was extracted with the PAXgene miRNA kit for fixed scalp, the miRNeasy kit for PBMCs, and the RNeasy kit for mouse skin. Patients on tofacitinib were biopsied at baseline and after 4 and 24 weeks of treatment, and several of the patients also had a later scalp biopsy. Scalp clonality was compared among normal scalp (n=4), patchy alopecia areata scalp (n=8), and alopecia totalis/universalis scalp (n=8). Patients stayed on tofacitinib for 6 to 18 months and then had 6 months of follow-up off drug so that delayed response and recurrence could be assessed.

This specimen's time point label, per the study, means: baseline before oral tofacitinib. Lesional scalp punch biopsies and peripheral blood were collected from alopecia areata patients. PBMCs were isolated by density centrifugation and stained for CD3, CD4 and CD8, after which CD4+ and CD8+ T cells were sorted on a FACSAria. The library relied on the immunoSEQ multiplex PCR assay. To provide template for TCR sequencing, every sample had RNA extracted and reverse transcribed into cDNA. SuperScript III was used for first-strand cDNA synthesis, primed with a 2:1 mix of oligo-dT and random hexamers. A synthetic immune receptor repertoire was used to measure amplification bias, and any remaining bias was corrected computationally. The original pipeline was this. Raw reads were preprocessed to remove errors, and CDR3 was defined by IMGT conventions from the conserved cysteine to phenylalanine. Clonality was computed as 1 minus the Shannon entropy, with the entropy normalized by log2 of the number of productive unique TCRs. Whether each scalp clone was CD4 or CD8 was inferred by checking scalp TCRbeta sequences against the CD4 and CD8 repertoires from sorted blood. The immuneACCESS repertoire file appears here via TCRdb, limited to in-frame rearrangements. These files lack a portion of the clones; in checked studies, under half of the deficit traces to unresolved V genes, and the cause of the others is not known. V, J and clone size derive from that table, while D and trimming were established from the DNA sequence. The sample records about 170,000 clones, just over 65% of which are singletons. More than 9.5% of the sample is held by the ten biggest clonotypes.

On this clone itself: What antigen it recognizes has not been identified. No base quality information exists; no much larger clone differs at one position.

Reading from cysteine to phenylalanine, the CDR3 counts 15 amino acids. Only the CDR3 DNA stays, 45 bases, in frame from base 1. V and J lose 4 bases and 4 bases, and a span of 14 bases separates them. From a lookup of the germline V gene (reference sequence), CDR1 and CDR2 are GTSNPN and SVGIG. The full study reports these points: Shared TCR sequences between patients were less evident than in mice, which may be partly attributable to HLA diversity in the patient population. Higher clonality and more expanded CD8+ clones were observed in lesional scalp than in normal scalp, particularly in alopecia totalis/universalis, a finding suggestive of antigenic drive. Unlike mouse skin, which is dominated by gammadelta T cells, normal human skin has resident alphabeta T cells that are also sequenced, and this complicates analysis of the scalp TCR repertoire.

The chain uses TRBV30 and TRBJ1-6; no D gene is confidently identified. The receptor's source is a human donor with alopecia areata. The material sequenced was CD8+ T cells sorted from blood, taken at week 0. The DNA sequence follows: TGTGCCTGGATCGACGGAACTACATATAATTCACCCCTCCACTTT. Translated, it gives CAWIDGTTYNSPLHF.